This is a list of T cell receptor beta chains from one sample in a study of blood T cell repertoires in COVID-19. TCRdb keeps only in-frame clones here, not all; method: immunoSEQ multiplex PCR. The data contain around 190,000 clones, roughly four fifths of them singletons. Sequencing was done on a sample of PBMCs or T cells enriched from blood (not recorded which). Receptors originate from a man between 35 and 55 years old who had recovered from COVID-19. CDR3s include the opening cysteine and the closing phenylalanine or tryptophan. Fields, in order: clone size, V gene, CDR3 length, J gene, D gene, CDR3 DNA, CDR3 protein. D genes are given only for firm matches. Where a row states a size, it is once, few, many or the class of an expanded clone; other rows omit it.

size: .
V: TRBV7-6
length: 12
J: TRBJ1-2
D: .
DNA: TGTGCCAGCAGTCAGGAAGGTATCGGCTACACCTTC
CDR3: CASSQEGIGYTF

size: once
V: TRBV24-1
length: 15
J: TRBJ1-5
D: .
DNA: TGTGCCACCAGTGCCGGCAGGCCCGTCGATCAGCCCCAGCATTTT
CDR3: CATSAGRPVDQPQHF

size: .
V: TRBV6-5
length: 14
J: TRBJ1-4
D: TRBD1
DNA: TGTGCCAGCAGTCGTGACAGGGGGGGCGGAAAACTGTTTTTT
CDR3: CASSRDRGGGKLFF

size: .
V: TRBV7-9
length: 12
J: TRBJ2-1
D: .
DNA: TGTGCCAGCAGCCTCACGGGCAATGAGCAGTTCTTC
CDR3: CASSLTGNEQFF

size: once
V: TRBV4-2
length: 16
J: TRBJ2-1
D: TRBD2
DNA: TGTGCCAGCAGCCAAGCAGTACTAGCGGGAGGGAATGAGCAGTTCTTC
CDR3: CASSQAVLAGGNEQFF

size: .
V: TRBV11-2
length: 19
J: TRBJ2-5
D: TRBD2
DNA: TGTGCCAGCAGAAAGGGTAGTTGGGTACTAGCGGGAGTCCAAGAGACCCAGTACTTC
CDR3: CASRKGSWVLAGVQETQYF

size: .
V: TRBV12-3/TRBV12-4
length: 13
J: TRBJ2-7
D: TRBD2
DNA: TGTGCCAGCAGCATTGAGCGGGAGAACGAGCAGTACTTC
CDR3: CASSIERENEQYF

size: .
V: TRBV30
length: 15
J: TRBJ2-7
D: TRBD2
DNA: TGTGCCTGGAGTTTAGGGCGGGGGTATCGCGACGAGCAGTACTTC
CDR3: CAWSLGRGYRDEQYF

size: .
V: TRBV10-3
length: 13
J: TRBJ2-7
D: .
DNA: TGTGCCATCAACAGCCAACCCTCCTACGAGCAGTACTTC
CDR3: CAINSQPSYEQYF

size: few
V: TRBV27
length: 16
J: TRBJ2-7
D: .
DNA: TGTGCCAGCACCCTTACTGCCCCTGCGGGGTCCTACGAGCAGTACTTC
CDR3: CASTLTAPAGSYEQYF

size: few
V: TRBV19
length: 14
J: TRBJ1-4
D: .
DNA: TGTGCCAGTACGGTCGGGACTGATAATGAAAAACTGTTTTTT
CDR3: CASTVGTDNEKLFF

size: .
V: TRBV5-1
length: 16
J: TRBJ2-1
D: TRBD1
DNA: TGCGCCAGCAGGGATGATCCGGGACAGGGGTACAATGAGCAGTTCTTC
CDR3: CASRDDPGQGYNEQFF

size: .
V: TRBV5-1
length: 15
J: TRBJ1-2
D: .
DNA: TGCGCCAGCACCTCGATGCAGGGTAGGGACTATGGCTACACCTTC
CDR3: CASTSMQGRDYGYTF

size: few
V: TRBV5-1
length: 12
J: TRBJ2-7
D: .
DNA: TGCGCCAGCAGCTCAAACGGGGGCGAGCAGTACTTC
CDR3: CASSSNGGEQYF

size: .
V: TRBV5-1
length: 14
J: TRBJ1-1
D: TRBD1
DNA: TGCGCCAGCAGACAGGGACAGGGGAAGACTGAAGCTTTCTTT
CDR3: CASRQGQGKTEAFF

size: once
V: TRBV6-4
length: 13
J: TRBJ2-2
D: .
DNA: TGTGCCAGCAGTAAAACCAGCACCGGGGAGCTGTTTTTT
CDR3: CASSKTSTGELFF

size: .
V: TRBV4-2
length: 14
J: TRBJ2-7
D: .
DNA: TGTGCCAGCAGCTCGGGAGACCGACCCTACGAGCAGTACTTC
CDR3: CASSSGDRPYEQYF

size: few
V: TRBV10-3
length: 16
J: TRBJ2-1
D: TRBD2
DNA: TGTGCCATCAGTGAAGGAAAGCGGGGGGGCCGCGATGAGCAGTTCTTC
CDR3: CAISEGKRGGRDEQFF

size: .
V: TRBV15
length: 14
J: TRBJ1-4
D: TRBD1
DNA: TGTGCCACCAGCAGACACAGGGGGAATGAAAAACTGTTTTTT
CDR3: CATSRHRGNEKLFF

size: .
V: TRBV11-2
length: 15
J: TRBJ1-5
D: .
DNA: TGTGCCAGCAGCTTAGACTCCTATAGCAATCAGCCCCAGCATTTT
CDR3: CASSLDSYSNQPQHF

size: .
V: TRBV7-9
length: 13
J: TRBJ1-1
D: TRBD1
DNA: TGTGCCAGCAGCTTAGGACAGGGAGCTGAAGCTTTCTTT
CDR3: CASSLGQGAEAFF

size: .
V: TRBV6-2/TRBV6-3
length: 16
J: TRBJ1-5
D: .
DNA: TGTGCCAGCAGCCCTGGGGGGAAAGGGGCCAATCAGCCCCAGCATTTT
CDR3: CASSPGGKGANQPQHF

size: few
V: TRBV6-5
length: 15
J: TRBJ2-7
D: TRBD1
DNA: TGTGCCAGCAGTCCAATGACAGGGGCGATGGCCGAGCAGTACTTC
CDR3: CASSPMTGAMAEQYF

size: .
V: TRBV27
length: 15
J: TRBJ1-2
D: TRBD1
DNA: TGTGCCAGCAGTCCCCAAGGGACAGTTAGCCACGGCTACACCTTC
CDR3: CASSPQGTVSHGYTF

size: .
V: TRBV18
length: 14
J: TRBJ2-7
D: .
DNA: TGTGCCAGCTCATCGAAGGAGGGGGCAATCGAGCAGTACTTC
CDR3: CASSSKEGAIEQYF

size: once
V: TRBV9
length: 12
J: TRBJ1-6
D: .
DNA: TGTGCCAGCAGCGTGTTCGATTCACCCCTCCACTTT
CDR3: CASSVFDSPLHF

size: .
V: TRBV5-6
length: 17
J: TRBJ1-2
D: TRBD1
DNA: TGTGCCAGCAGCTTGTCCTTAGGTCAGGGGGATAACTATGGCTACACCTTC
CDR3: CASSLSLGQGDNYGYTF

size: .
V: TRBV7-9
length: 14
J: TRBJ2-5
D: .
DNA: TGTGCCAGCAGCTTAGGGGCAGGACAAGAGACCCAGTACTTC
CDR3: CASSLGAGQETQYF

size: .
V: TRBV6-4
length: 15
J: TRBJ2-1
D: TRBD1
DNA: TGTGCCAGCAGCCGGACAGGCCTCTCCTACAATGAGCAGTTCTTC
CDR3: CASSRTGLSYNEQFF

size: .
V: TRBV7-2
length: 18
J: TRBJ2-7
D: TRBD2
DNA: TGTGCCAGCAGCTCGGGGACTAGCGGGAGGGGAAGCTCCTACGAGCAGTACTTC
CDR3: CASSSGTSGRGSSYEQYF

size: .
V: TRBV29-1
length: 15
J: TRBJ2-2
D: TRBD1
DNA: TGCAGCGTTGATTTCGGGACAGCGAACACCGGGGAGCTGTTTTTT
CDR3: CSVDFGTANTGELFF

size: .
V: TRBV30
length: 14
J: TRBJ1-2
D: .
DNA: TGTGCCTGGAGTGTTGGTACAGGAGCCTATGGCTACACCTTC
CDR3: CAWSVGTGAYGYTF

size: .
V: TRBV12-5
length: 17
J: TRBJ2-1
D: TRBD2
DNA: TGTGCTAGTGGTTTGGTACGGGCGCTAGCGGGAGGGCATGAGCAGTTCTTC
CDR3: CASGLVRALAGGHEQFF

size: once
V: TRBV19
length: 13
J: TRBJ2-1
D: TRBD1
DNA: TGTGCCAGTAGTAGGACAGGTTTCAATGAGCAGTTCTTC
CDR3: CASSRTGFNEQFF

size: .
V: TRBV5-5
length: 16
J: TRBJ1-4
D: TRBD1
DNA: TGTGCCAGCAGCTTGGGGACAGGGGGCTCGAATGAAAAACTGTTTTTT
CDR3: CASSLGTGGSNEKLFF

size: .
V: TRBV27
length: 12
J: TRBJ1-2
D: .
DNA: TGTGCCAGCAACGAAGACAACATGGGCTACACCTTC
CDR3: CASNEDNMGYTF

size: .
V: TRBV3-1/TRBV3-2
length: 16
J: TRBJ2-1
D: .
DNA: TGTGCCAGCAGCCAAACAGGATCAGCGAGAAACAATGAGCAGTTCTTC
CDR3: CASSQTGSARNNEQFF

size: .
V: TRBV10-3
length: 16
J: TRBJ2-7
D: TRBD2
DNA: TGTGCCATCAGTGACGGGACTAGCGGGAGTGGCTACGAGCAGTACTTC
CDR3: CAISDGTSGSGYEQYF

size: once
V: TRBV6-5
length: 15
J: TRBJ1-6
D: TRBD1
DNA: TGTGCCAGCAGTTACTCGAACAGGGGTAATTCACCCCTCCACTTT
CDR3: CASSYSNRGNSPLHF

size: .
V: TRBV2
length: 15
J: TRBJ1-5
D: TRBD1
DNA: TGTGCCAGCAGTGAAAGAGCTAGGCCGGGACAGGGTAACCTTTTT
CDR3: CASSERARPGQGNLF

size: once
V: TRBV10-3
length: 12
J: TRBJ2-7
D: .
DNA: TGTGCCATCAGTGGCAACGGTTACGAGCAGTACTTC
CDR3: CAISGNGYEQYF

size: .
V: TRBV14
length: 14
J: TRBJ2-7
D: .
DNA: TGTGCCAGCAGCCCAGGGGCGGGCCCCTACGAGCAGTACTTC
CDR3: CASSPGAGPYEQYF

size: .
V: TRBV5-1
length: 15
J: TRBJ2-7
D: TRBD1
DNA: TGCGCCAGCAGCTCAGCCGGGACAGGGTTTTACGAGCAGTACTTC
CDR3: CASSSAGTGFYEQYF

size: few
V: TRBV5-4
length: 15
J: TRBJ2-3
D: TRBD2
DNA: TGTGCCAGCAGCCCTGGAGGACTAGCGGGAGTTACGCAGTATTTT
CDR3: CASSPGGLAGVTQYF

size: .
V: TRBV7-9
length: 13
J: TRBJ1-5
D: .
DNA: TGTGCCAGCAGCTTTACCTCCAGCGAGCCCCAGCATTTT
CDR3: CASSFTSSEPQHF

size: .
V: TRBV12-3/TRBV12-4
length: 12
J: TRBJ1-2
D: .
DNA: TGTGCCAGCAGTTACGAGGGTTATGGCTACACCTTC
CDR3: CASSYEGYGYTF

size: .
V: TRBV3-1/TRBV3-2
length: 12
J: TRBJ2-7
D: .
DNA: TGTGCCAGCAGCCAAGATCGACACCTGCAGTACTTC
CDR3: CASSQDRHLQYF

size: .
V: TRBV15
length: 16
J: TRBJ2-4
D: .
DNA: TGTGCCACCAGCAGAGATTACCAGGGCCAGAAAAACATTCAGTACTTC
CDR3: CATSRDYQGQKNIQYF

size: .
V: TRBV9
length: 13
J: TRBJ1-2
D: .
DNA: TGTGCCAGCAGCTCCGGACTTACTTATGGCTACACCTTC
CDR3: CASSSGLTYGYTF

size: few
V: TRBV19
length: 17
J: TRBJ1-2
D: TRBD1
DNA: TGTGCCAGTAGATCCGGGACAGGGGGCGCGGGGCACTATGGCTACACCTTC
CDR3: CASRSGTGGAGHYGYTF

size: .
V: TRBV14
length: 14
J: TRBJ1-4
D: .
DNA: TGTGCCAGCAGCCCCTCGGGGAGAAGTGAAAAACTGTTTTTT
CDR3: CASSPSGRSEKLFF

size: few
V: TRBV4-1
length: 18
J: TRBJ2-5
D: TRBD2
DNA: TGCGCCAGCAGCCAAGATCAATTTGGGGGGGGGTTCCAAGAGACCCAGTACTTC
CDR3: CASSQDQFGGGFQETQYF

size: once
V: TRBV6-5
length: 14
J: TRBJ2-3
D: TRBD2
DNA: TGTGCCAGCAGGCCCTATGGACTAGCGGATACGCAGTATTTT
CDR3: CASRPYGLADTQYF

size: once
V: TRBV5-1
length: 14
J: TRBJ1-1
D: TRBD1
DNA: TGCGCCAGCAGCTGGACAGGGGGCAATACTGAAGCTTTCTTT
CDR3: CASSWTGGNTEAFF

size: .
V: TRBV30
length: 13
J: TRBJ2-1
D: .
DNA: TGTGCCTGGACCGGAGGCTCCTACAATGAGCAGTTCTTC
CDR3: CAWTGGSYNEQFF

size: .
V: TRBV2
length: 13
J: TRBJ1-1
D: .
DNA: TGTGCCAGCAACATGGACAGAAACACTGAAGCTTTCTTT
CDR3: CASNMDRNTEAFF